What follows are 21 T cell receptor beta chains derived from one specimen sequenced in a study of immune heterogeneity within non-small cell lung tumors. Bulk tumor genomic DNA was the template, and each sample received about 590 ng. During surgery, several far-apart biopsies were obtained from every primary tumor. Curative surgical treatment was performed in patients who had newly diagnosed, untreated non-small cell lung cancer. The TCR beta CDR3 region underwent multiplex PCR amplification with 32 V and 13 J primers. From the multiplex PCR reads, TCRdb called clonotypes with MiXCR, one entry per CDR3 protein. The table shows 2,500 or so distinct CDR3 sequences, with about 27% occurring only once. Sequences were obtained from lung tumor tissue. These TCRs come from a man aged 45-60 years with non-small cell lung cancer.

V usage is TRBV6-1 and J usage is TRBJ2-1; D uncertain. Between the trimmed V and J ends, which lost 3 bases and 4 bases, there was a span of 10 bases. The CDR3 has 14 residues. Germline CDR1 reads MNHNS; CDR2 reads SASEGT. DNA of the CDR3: TGTGCCAGCAGTGATGACATGGGGTACAATGAGCAGTTCTTC. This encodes CASSDDMGYNEQFF.

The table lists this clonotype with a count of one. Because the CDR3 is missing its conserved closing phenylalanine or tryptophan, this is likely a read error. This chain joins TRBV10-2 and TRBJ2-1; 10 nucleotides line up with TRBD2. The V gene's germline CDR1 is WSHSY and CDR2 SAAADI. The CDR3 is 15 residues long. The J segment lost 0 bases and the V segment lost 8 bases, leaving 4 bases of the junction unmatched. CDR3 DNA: TGCGCCAGCCGACTAGCGGGTTCCTCCTACAATGAGCAGTTCCTC. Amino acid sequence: CASRLAGSSYNEQFL.

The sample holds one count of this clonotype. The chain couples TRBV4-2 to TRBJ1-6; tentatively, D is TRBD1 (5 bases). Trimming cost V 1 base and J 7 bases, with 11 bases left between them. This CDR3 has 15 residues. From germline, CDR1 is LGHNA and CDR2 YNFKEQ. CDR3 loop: CASSQGRGLNSPLHF. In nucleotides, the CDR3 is TGTGCCAGCAGCCAAGGACGGGGCTTGAATTCACCCCTCCACTTT.

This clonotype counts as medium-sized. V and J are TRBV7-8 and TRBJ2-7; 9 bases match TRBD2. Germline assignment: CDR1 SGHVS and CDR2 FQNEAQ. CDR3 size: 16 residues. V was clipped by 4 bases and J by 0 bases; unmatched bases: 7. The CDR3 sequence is CASSSRGSGSSYEQYF. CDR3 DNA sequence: TGTGCCAGCAGCTCCCGTGGTAGCGGGAGCTCCTACGAGCAGTACTTC. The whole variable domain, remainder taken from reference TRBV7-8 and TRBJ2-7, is GAGVSQSPRYKVAKRGQDVALRCDPISGHVSLFWYQQALGQGPEFLTYFQNEAQLDKSGLPSDRFFAERPEGSVSTLKIQRTQQEDSAVYLCASSSRGSGSSYEQYFGPGTRLTVT.

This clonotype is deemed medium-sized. Written as DNA, the CDR3 is TGCGCCAGCAGCTTGTATCGGGCGGGAGGACTCGCGAACACCGGGGAGCTGTTTTTT. This gives the protein CASSLYRAGGLANTGELFF. This chain joins TRBV5-1 and TRBJ2-2; 8 nucleotides line up with TRBD2. Germline CDR1 SGHRS, CDR2 YFSETQ. Unmatched junction bases numbered 11, after V lost 1 base and J lost 0 bases. This CDR3 contains 19 residues.

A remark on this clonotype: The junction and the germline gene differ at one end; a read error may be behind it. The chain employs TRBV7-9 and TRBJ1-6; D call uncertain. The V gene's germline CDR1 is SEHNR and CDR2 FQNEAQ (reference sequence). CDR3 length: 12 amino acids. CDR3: CASILCLEPLHF. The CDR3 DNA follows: TGTGCCAGCATCTTATGCCTCGAACCCCTCCACTTT. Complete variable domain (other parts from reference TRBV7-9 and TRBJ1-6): DTGVSQNPRHKITKRGQNVTFRCDPISEHNRLYWYRQTLGQGPEFLTYFQNEAQLEKSRLLSDRFSAERPKGSFSTLEIQRTEQGDSAMYLCASILCLEPLHFGNGTRLTVT.

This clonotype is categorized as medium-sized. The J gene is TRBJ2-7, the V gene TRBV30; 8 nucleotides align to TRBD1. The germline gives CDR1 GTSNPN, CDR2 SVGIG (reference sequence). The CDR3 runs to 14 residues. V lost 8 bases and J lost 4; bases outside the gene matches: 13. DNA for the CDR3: TGTGCCCTAGAACCGGGACAGGAAATTTACGAGCAGTACTTC. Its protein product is CALEPGQEIYEQYF.

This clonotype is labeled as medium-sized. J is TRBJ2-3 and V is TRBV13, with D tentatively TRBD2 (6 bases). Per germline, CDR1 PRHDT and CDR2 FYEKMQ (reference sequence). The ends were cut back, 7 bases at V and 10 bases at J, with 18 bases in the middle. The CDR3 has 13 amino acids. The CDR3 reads CASILGSGGAQYF. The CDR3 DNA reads TGTGCCAGCATCCTGGGGAGCGGAGGGGCGCAGTATTTT.

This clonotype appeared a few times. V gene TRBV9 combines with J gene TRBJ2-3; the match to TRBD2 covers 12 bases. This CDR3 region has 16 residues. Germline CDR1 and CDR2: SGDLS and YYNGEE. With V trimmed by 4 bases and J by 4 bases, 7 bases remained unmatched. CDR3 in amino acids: CASSFLAGGSADTQYF. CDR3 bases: TGTGCCAGCAGCTTTCTAGCGGGAGGGTCCGCAGATACGCAGTATTTT. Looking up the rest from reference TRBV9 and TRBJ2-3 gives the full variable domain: DSGVTQTPKHLITATGQRVTLRCSPRSGDLSVYWYQQSLDQGLQFLIQYYNGEERAKGNILERFSAQQFPDLHSELNLSSLELGDSALYFCASSFLAGGSADTQYFGPGTRLTVL.

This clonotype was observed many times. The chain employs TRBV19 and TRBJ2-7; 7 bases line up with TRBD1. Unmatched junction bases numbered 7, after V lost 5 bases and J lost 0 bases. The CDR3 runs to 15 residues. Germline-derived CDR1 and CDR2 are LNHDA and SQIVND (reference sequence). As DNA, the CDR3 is TGTGCCAGTAGTTGGCAGGGGGATAGCTCCTACGAGCAGTACTTC. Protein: CASSWQGDSSYEQYF.

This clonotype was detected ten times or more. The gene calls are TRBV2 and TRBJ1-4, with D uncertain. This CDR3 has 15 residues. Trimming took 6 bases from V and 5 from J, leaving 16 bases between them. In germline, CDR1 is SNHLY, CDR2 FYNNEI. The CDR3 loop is CASSQEGGRNEKLFF. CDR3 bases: TGTGCCAGCAGCCAGGAGGGAGGGAGGAATGAAAAACTGTTTTTT.

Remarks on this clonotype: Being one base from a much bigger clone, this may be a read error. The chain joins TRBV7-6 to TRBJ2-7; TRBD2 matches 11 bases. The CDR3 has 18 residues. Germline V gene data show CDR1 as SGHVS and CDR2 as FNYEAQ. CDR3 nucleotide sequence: TGTGCCAGCAGCCACATAGCGGGAGGGCTGAGTGCGTCCTACGAGCATTACTTC. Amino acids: CASSHIAGGLSASYEHYF.

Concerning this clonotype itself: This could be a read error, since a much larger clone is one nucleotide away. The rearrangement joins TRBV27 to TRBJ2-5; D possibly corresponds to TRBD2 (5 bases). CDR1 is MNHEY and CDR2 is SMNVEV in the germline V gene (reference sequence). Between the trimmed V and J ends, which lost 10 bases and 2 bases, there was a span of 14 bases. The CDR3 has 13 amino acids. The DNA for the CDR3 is TGTGCCATCAGCGGCGTATGGCAAGAGACCCAGTACTTC. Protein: CAISGVWQETQYF.

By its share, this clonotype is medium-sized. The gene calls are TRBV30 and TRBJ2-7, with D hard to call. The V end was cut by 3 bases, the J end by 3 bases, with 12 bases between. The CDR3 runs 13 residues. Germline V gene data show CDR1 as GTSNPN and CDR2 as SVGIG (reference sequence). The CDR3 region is CAWSAFGGYEQYF. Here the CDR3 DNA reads TGTGCCTGGAGCGCTTTTGGTGGCTACGAGCAGTACTTC.

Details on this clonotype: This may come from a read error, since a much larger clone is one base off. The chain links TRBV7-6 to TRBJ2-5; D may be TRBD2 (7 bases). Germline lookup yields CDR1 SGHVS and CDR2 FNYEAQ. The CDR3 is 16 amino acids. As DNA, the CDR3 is TGTGCCAGCAGCTCCTGGGGGGGAGGGGGTCAAGAGATCCAGTACTTC. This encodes CASSSWGGGGQEIQYF. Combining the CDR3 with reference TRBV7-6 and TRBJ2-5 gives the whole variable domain GAGVSQSPRYKVTKRGQDVALRCDPISGHVSLYWYRQALGQGPEFLTYFNYEAQQDKSGLPNDRFSAERPEGSISTLTIQRTEQRDSAMYRCASSSWGGGGQEIQYFGPGTRLLVL.

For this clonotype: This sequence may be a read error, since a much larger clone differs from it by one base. The DNA of the CDR3 is TGTGCCAGCAGCCCGAGCGCAGGGGGCTGGGTAGATACGCAGTATTTT. As protein: CASSPSAGGWVDTQYF. The chain couples TRBV28 to TRBJ2-3; 8 nucleotides line up with TRBD1. Trimming removed 6 bases from V and 5 bases from J; junction bases left unmatched: 13. Germline CDR1 MDHEN, CDR2 SYDVKM. The CDR3 contains 16 residues.

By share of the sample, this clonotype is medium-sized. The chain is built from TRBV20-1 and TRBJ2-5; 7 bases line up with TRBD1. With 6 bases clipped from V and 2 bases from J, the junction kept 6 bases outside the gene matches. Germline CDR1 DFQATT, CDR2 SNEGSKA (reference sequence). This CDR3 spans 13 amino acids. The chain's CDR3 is CSAKRTGQETQYF. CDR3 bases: TGCAGTGCAAAACGGACAGGACAAGAGACCCAGTACTTC.

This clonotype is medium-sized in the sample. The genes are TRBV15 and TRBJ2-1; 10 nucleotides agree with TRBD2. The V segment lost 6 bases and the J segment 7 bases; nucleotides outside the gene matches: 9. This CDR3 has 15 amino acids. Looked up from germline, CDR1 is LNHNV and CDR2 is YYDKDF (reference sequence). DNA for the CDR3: TGTGCCACCAGGGATAGCGGGGGGCTCGGGAATGAGCAGTTCTTC. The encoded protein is CATRDSGGLGNEQFF.

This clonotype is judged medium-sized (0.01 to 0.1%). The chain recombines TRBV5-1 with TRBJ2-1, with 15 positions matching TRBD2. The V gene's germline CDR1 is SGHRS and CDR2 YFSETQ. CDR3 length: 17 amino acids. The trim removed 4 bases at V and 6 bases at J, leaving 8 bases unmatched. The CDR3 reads CASSRGLAGGKTNEQFF. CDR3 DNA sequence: TGCGCCAGCAGCAGGGGACTAGCGGGAGGCAAAACCAATGAGCAGTTCTTC.

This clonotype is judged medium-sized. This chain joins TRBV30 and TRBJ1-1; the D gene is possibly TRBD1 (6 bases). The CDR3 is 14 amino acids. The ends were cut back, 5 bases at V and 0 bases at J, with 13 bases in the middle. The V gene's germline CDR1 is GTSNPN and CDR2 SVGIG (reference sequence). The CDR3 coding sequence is TGTGCCTGGGATGGGGGGGCACTGAACACTGAAGCTTTCTTT. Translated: CAWDGGALNTEAFF. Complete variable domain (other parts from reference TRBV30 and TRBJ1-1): SQTIHQWPATLVQPVGSPLSLECTVEGTSNPNLYWYRQAAGRGLQLLFYSVGIGQISSEVPQNLSASRPQDRQFILSSKKLLLSDSGFYLCAWDGGALNTEAFFGQGTRLTVV.

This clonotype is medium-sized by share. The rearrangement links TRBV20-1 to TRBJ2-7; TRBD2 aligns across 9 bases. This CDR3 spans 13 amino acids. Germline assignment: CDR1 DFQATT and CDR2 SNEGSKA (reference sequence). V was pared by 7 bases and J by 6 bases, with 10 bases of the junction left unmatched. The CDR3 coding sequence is TGCAGTGTGGGGTTAGCGGGAGTCAGCGAGCAGTACTTC. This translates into CSVGLAGVSEQYF.